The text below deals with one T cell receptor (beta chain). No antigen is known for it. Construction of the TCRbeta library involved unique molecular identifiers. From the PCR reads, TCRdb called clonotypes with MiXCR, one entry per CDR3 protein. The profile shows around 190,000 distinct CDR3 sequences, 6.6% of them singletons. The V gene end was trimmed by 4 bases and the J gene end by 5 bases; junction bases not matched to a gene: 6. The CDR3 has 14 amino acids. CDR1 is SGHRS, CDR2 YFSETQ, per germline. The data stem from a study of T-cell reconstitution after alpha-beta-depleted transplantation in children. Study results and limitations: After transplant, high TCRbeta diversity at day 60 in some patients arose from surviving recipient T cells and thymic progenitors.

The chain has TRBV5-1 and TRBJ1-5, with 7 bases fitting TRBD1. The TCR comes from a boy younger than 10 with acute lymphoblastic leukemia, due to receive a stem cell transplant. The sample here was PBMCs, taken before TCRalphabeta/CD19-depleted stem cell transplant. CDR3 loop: CASSLGQDDQPQHF. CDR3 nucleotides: TGCGCCAGCAGCCTCGGACAGGATGATCAGCCCCAGCATTTT.